These 3 T cell receptor beta chains share one sample of origin, sequenced in a study of CD8+ T cells in alopecia areata. Extraction of RNA preceded its reverse transcription into cDNA, which served as the sequencing template. TCRdb keeps only in-frame clones here, not all; method: immunoSEQ multiplex PCR. The table has about 220,000 clones, under 75% seen once; the top ten hold around 1.5%. This sample's treatment: oral pan-JAK inhibitor, 5-10 mg twice daily. Source: CD4+ T cells sorted from blood, taken at week 4, from a patient treated with tofacitinib. These receptors were taken from a human donor with alopecia areata.

This clone was detected a few times. The V call is TRBV6-5, the J call TRBJ1-2; TRBD1 matches at 7 bases. Germline CDR1 reads MNHEY; CDR2 reads SVGAGI. J was trimmed by 5 bases and V by 7 bases; bases with no gene match: 4. This CDR3 is built from 12 residues. CDR3 sequence reads: CASKQGPYGYTF. CDR3 coding DNA: TGTGCCAGCAAACAGGGGCCATATGGCTACACCTTC.

This clone was seen only a few times. This chain links TRBV29-1 with TRBJ2-7, with D perhaps TRBD1 or TRBD2 (5 bases each). This CDR3 has 15 amino acids. Trimming stripped 4 bases from V and 3 bases from J, with 19 bases between. The germline V gene encodes CDR1 SQVTM and CDR2 ANQGSEA. CDR3 DNA sequence: TGCAGCGTTGCCCCCTATGGTGGGACGGTCTACGAGCAGTACTTC. It is translated as CSVAPYGGTVYEQYF.

The rearrangement links TRBV5-6 to TRBJ1-1; D may be TRBD1 (5 bases). The V end was cut by 4 bases, the J end by 7 bases, with 23 bases between. Germline CDR1 reads SGHDT; CDR2 reads YYEEEE. CDR3 length: 16 residues. The CDR3 region has the DNA TGTGCCAGCAGCCCGCCGGGACGCACGGCTTACAGTGAAGCTTTCTTT. This sequence encodes CASSPPGRTAYSEAFF.